Listed below are T cell receptor beta chains from one sample, sequenced in a study of regulatory and conventional T cells in RAG deficiency. Generated by immunoSEQ multiplex PCR, the TCRdb table keeps only in-frame clones and is missing some. This sample has 25,000 to 35,000 clones; nearly 95% occur once, and the top ten carry under 0.2%. This sample also belongs to another study, concerning regulatory T cells.

Sequences were obtained from CD25- CD4+ T cells sorted from blood. These receptors were obtained from a human donor in good health. Both conserved end residues are part of each CDR3. D genes are given only for firm matches. Clone size is not always given. Where it is, it says once, few, many or a class for expanded clones.

cdr3_aa: CASSISPEGSSYEQYF; cdr3_nt: TGTGCCAGCAGCATCTCACCCGAGGGCAGCTCCTACGAGCAGTACTTC; clone_size: -; v_call: TRBV21-1; d_call: -; j_call: TRBJ2-7
cdr3_aa: CASSHEVAPGGQPQHF; cdr3_nt: TGCGCCAGCAGCCATGAGGTGGCCCCGGGGGGTCAGCCCCAGCATTTT; clone_size: -; v_call: TRBV4-1; d_call: -; j_call: TRBJ1-5
cdr3_aa: CASSPGTNKETQYF; cdr3_nt: TGTGCCAGCAGCCCCGGGACTAATAAAGAGACCCAGTACTTC; clone_size: -; v_call: TRBV2; d_call: TRBD2; j_call: TRBJ2-5
cdr3_aa: CASSLQPRGREETQYF; cdr3_nt: TGCGCCAGCAGCTTACAACCCAGGGGTAGGGAGGAGACCCAGTACTTC; clone_size: -; v_call: TRBV5-1; d_call: -; j_call: TRBJ2-5
cdr3_aa: CSVGIGTGGRTNEKLFF; cdr3_nt: TGCAGCGTTGGGATCGGGACAGGGGGCAGAACTAATGAAAAACTGTTTTTT; clone_size: -; v_call: TRBV29-1; d_call: TRBD1; j_call: TRBJ1-4
cdr3_aa: CASSLGWTGVNEQFF; cdr3_nt: TGCGCCAGCAGCTTGGGGTGGACAGGGGTCAATGAGCAGTTCTTC; clone_size: -; v_call: TRBV5-1; d_call: TRBD1; j_call: TRBJ2-1
cdr3_aa: CASRRLEIGRNEQYF; cdr3_nt: TGTGCCAGCAGGCGACTTGAGATTGGTCGGAACGAGCAGTACTTC; clone_size: -; v_call: TRBV27; d_call: -; j_call: TRBJ2-7
cdr3_aa: CASRPTGGADTQYF; cdr3_nt: TGTGCCAGCAGGCCCACAGGGGGGGCAGATACGCAGTATTTT; clone_size: -; v_call: TRBV6-6; d_call: -; j_call: TRBJ2-3
cdr3_aa: CASSIMYNEQFF; cdr3_nt: TGTGCCAGTAGTATTATGTACAATGAGCAGTTCTTC; clone_size: -; v_call: TRBV19; d_call: -; j_call: TRBJ2-1
cdr3_aa: CASSILLTKEQFF; cdr3_nt: TGTGCCAGCAGCATACTCCTAACTAAGGAGCAGTTCTTC; clone_size: once; v_call: TRBV5-4; d_call: -; j_call: TRBJ2-1
cdr3_aa: CAWRRTGGSPLHF; cdr3_nt: TGTGCCTGGAGGCGGACAGGAGGGTCACCCCTCCACTTT; clone_size: -; v_call: TRBV30; d_call: TRBD1; j_call: TRBJ1-6
cdr3_aa: CASSERQGRYEQYF; cdr3_nt: TGTGCCAGCAGTGAAAGGCAGGGCCGGTACGAGCAGTACTTC; clone_size: -; v_call: TRBV6-1; d_call: -; j_call: TRBJ2-7
cdr3_aa: CAIGRDRNQPQHF; cdr3_nt: TGTGCCATCGGTCGGGACAGAAATCAGCCCCAGCATTTT; clone_size: few; v_call: TRBV10-3; d_call: TRBD1; j_call: TRBJ1-5
cdr3_aa: CASSFVNNYSPLHF; cdr3_nt: TGTGCCAGCAGTTTCGTAAATAACTATTCACCCCTCCACTTT; clone_size: -; v_call: TRBV28; d_call: -; j_call: TRBJ1-6
cdr3_aa: CASSAGGNQPQHF; cdr3_nt: TGTGCCAGCAGTGCCGGCGGAAATCAGCCCCAGCATTTT; clone_size: -; v_call: TRBV25-1; d_call: -; j_call: TRBJ1-5
cdr3_aa: CASSVRGEQFF; cdr3_nt: TGTGCCAGCAGCGTTCGGGGTGAGCAGTTCTTC; clone_size: -; v_call: TRBV9; d_call: -; j_call: TRBJ2-1
cdr3_aa: CASGGGTWNTEAFF; cdr3_nt: TGTGCCAGCGGTGGCGGAACGTGGAACACTGAAGCTTTCTTT; clone_size: -; v_call: TRBV27; d_call: -; j_call: TRBJ1-1
cdr3_aa: CASSSQDRGHGGYTF; cdr3_nt: TGTGCCAGTAGTTCCCAGGACAGGGGGCACGGAGGCTACACCTTC; clone_size: -; v_call: TRBV19; d_call: TRBD1; j_call: TRBJ1-2